This T cell receptor (beta chain) was captured by sequencing in a study of neurological immune-mediated disorders. Findings and caveats of the study: The highest TCR clonal expansion occurred in HTLV-1-associated myelopathy; multiple sclerosis fell below healthy controls.

This clonotype was observed at least ten times. What it binds is unknown. Source material was 2 million unsorted PBMCs, stored at -80 °C in RNAlater. Germline CDR1 reads SGHRS; CDR2 reads YFSETQ. Trimming shortened V by 0 bases and J by 7 bases, and 11 bases separated the two germline ends. CDR3 length: 14 amino acids. The cDNA was produced through 5'RACE with 10-nucleotide random UMIs. The output of every sequencing run exceeded 190 million TCR-beta sequences, derived from 15-18 subjects. MiXCR, applied by TCRdb to the 5' RACE reads, yields one record per CDR3 protein. The table shows some 32,000 distinct CDR3 sequences, with around 16% occurring only once.

V gene TRBV5-1 combines with J gene TRBJ1-5; a weak D match, TRBD1 (6 bases). The clonotype was recovered from an older man in good health. The sequenced sample was PBMCs. As DNA, the CDR3 is TGCGCCAGCAGCTTGGCTGGGGGCCAACAGCCCCAGCATTTT. This codes for CASSLAGGQQPQHF. The complete variable domain, with remaining parts taken from reference TRBV5-1 and TRBJ1-5, reads KAGVTQTPRYLIKTRGQQVTLSCSPISGHRSVSWYQQTPGQGLQFLFEYFSETQRNKGNFPGRFSGRQFSNSRSEMNVSTLELGDSALYLCASSLAGGQQPQHFGDGTRLSIL.